This T cell receptor beta chain was recovered during a study of OX40 agonist ivuxolimab in advanced cancers. The CDR3 has 14 residues. Germline V lookup: CDR1 SNHLY, CDR2 FYNNEI. The V end was cut by 5 bases, the J end by 3 bases, with 14 bases between. About this clone: Its antigen is as yet unknown.

Patients with autoimmune history or systemic immunosuppression were excluded. The protocol was immunoSEQ multiplex PCR, while the TCRdb copy is restricted to in-frame clones and leaves out a portion. The repertoire holds 40,000 to 50,000 clones, with roughly 89% as singletons. Study-level findings and limits: Doses of 0.1 to 3.0 mg/kg were accompanied by clonal expansion of CD4+ and CD8+ blood T cells by week 6. Expanded clones were, on average, more numerous in CD8+ T cells than in CD4+.

The chain links TRBV2 to TRBJ2-7; no reliable D call. This clonotype originated in an adult with an advanced solid tumor such as melanoma, head and neck, liver or kidney cancer. The source material was CD4+ or CD8+ T cells sorted from blood, sampled in a trial of the OX40 agonist ivuxolimab. CDR3 protein: CASSFSSANYEQYF. As DNA, the CDR3 is TGTGCCAGCAGTTTTTCCTCAGCGAACTACGAGCAGTACTTC. Combining the CDR3 with reference TRBV2 and TRBJ2-7 gives the whole variable domain EPEVTQTPSHQVTQMGQEVILRCVPISNHLYFYWYRQILGQKVEFLVSFYNNEISEKSEIFDDQFSVERPDGSNFTLKIRSTKLEDSAMYFCASSFSSANYEQYFGPGTRLTVT.